The T cell receptor beta chain under discussion was sequenced for a study of blood T cells in healthy people across ages. Study information: About one barcoded beta molecule was captured per two T cells (by template switching). Study-wide points: Greater diversity and more naive CD4+ cells were seen in long-lived donors than in aged donors. Higher naive T cell percentage went strongly together with higher TCR beta diversity.

On this clonotype itself: What it binds is not known.

A second PCR of roughly 7 to 11 cycles used a sample-barcoded 5' primer and a J-beta primer mix. TCRdb independently ran MiXCR on the 5' RACE reads; one entry per CDR3 protein. Among 1.8 million or so distinct CDR3 sequences listed, roughly two fifths were seen once. The CDR3 length is 13 residues. Trimming removed 5 bases from V and 1 base from J; junction bases left unmatched: 2. Germline CDR1 is DFQATT and CDR2 is SNEGSKA (reference sequence). This clonotype originated in a human donor in good health. The genes are TRBV20-1 and TRBJ2-7, with TRBD1 identical over 10 bases. The sequencing sample was made of blood. The CDR3 here is CSASGQGSYEQYF. The CDR3 DNA reads as TGCAGTGCTTCGGGACAGGGGTCCTACGAGCAGTACTTC.